Below, 5 T cell receptor beta chains from the same sample are listed, as sequenced in a study of blood T cell repertoires in COVID-19. Measured with immunoSEQ multiplex PCR; TCRdb has only the in-frame clones, and not every one. The repertoire consists of about 72,000 clones, with around 90% occurring once and the leading ten covering less than 8%. The sequenced material came from peripheral blood. The receptor set was obtained from a human donor in a cohort sampled during active COVID-19.

This chain connects TRBV19 to TRBJ1-2, with 7 positions matching TRBD1. This CDR3 is 13 amino acids long. The trim removed 10 bases at V and 2 bases at J, leaving 7 bases unmatched. Germline CDR1 reads LNHDA; CDR2 reads SQIVND (reference sequence). The CDR3 loop is CAISDRVNYGYTF. The CDR3 bases are TGTGCCATATCAGACAGGGTGAACTATGGCTACACCTTC.

The chain has TRBV27 and TRBJ1-3; D perhaps matches TRBD1 (6 bases). The CDR3 contains 15 residues. V was pared by 6 bases and J by 1 base, with 13 bases between. Germline V gene data show CDR1 as MNHEY and CDR2 as SMNVEV (reference sequence). CDR3 amino acids: CASRRAGTSGNTIYF. The CDR3 DNA reads as TGTGCCAGCAGGAGAGCCGGGACATCTGGAAACACCATATATTTT.

The chain uses TRBV12-5 and TRBJ1-6; 8 bases agree with TRBD1. Germline CDR1 and CDR2: LGHNT and FRNRAP. The CDR3 is 15 residues long. V dropped 2 bases and J dropped 7; count of bases not matched to a gene: 4. CDR3 loop: CASGLHGQGNSPLHF. The CDR3, as DNA: TGTGCTAGTGGTTTGCACGGACAGGGAAATTCACCCCTCCACTTT.

The rearrangement links TRBV11-2 to TRBJ2-3; possibly TRBD2 for D (6 bases). V lost 5 bases to trimming and J lost 6 bases, with 15 bases between them. Germline lookup yields CDR1 SGHAT and CDR2 FQNNGV. The CDR3 is 14 amino acids. The CDR3: CASSGGLEYDTQYF. The CDR3 DNA follows: TGTGCCAGCAGCGGAGGGTTAGAATATGATACGCAGTATTTT.

This chain links TRBV10-3 with TRBJ2-7; 8 nucleotides line up with TRBD1. Germline V gene data show CDR1 as ENHRY and CDR2 as SYGVKD. The CDR3 length is 14 residues. The V segment lost 4 bases and the J segment 1 base; nucleotides outside the gene matches: 3. The CDR3 DNA follows: TGTGCCATCAGTGGACAGGGGCCTTCCTACGAGCAGTACTTC. This sequence encodes CAISGQGPSYEQYF.